This TCR beta chain was captured in a study of cytomegalovirus exposure and HLA in healthy donors. Study-wide background: Caucasian-associated ancestry cluster membership applied to less than 85% of around 400 genotyped donors. Findings of the study overall: Usually a TCR sequence was rare, but some public TCRs were found in many donors. There were some V segments, including TRBV6-2 and TRBV6-3, excluded as indistinguishable.

As concerns this clone: What it binds is not known.

The primer mix had 60 Vbeta and 13 Jbeta primers. Sequencing was performed with immunoSEQ multiplex PCR; in TCRdb, only in-frame clones are kept and a portion is missing. The clone table shows under 150,000 clones, with the ten largest holding roughly 1.6%. The CDR3 runs 13 residues. Trimming took off 6 bases at V and 0 bases at J, with 6 bases between the two ends. Germline loops: CDR1 MNHEY, CDR2 SMNVEV (reference sequence). Sequenced input: PBMCs. The source of this sequence is a woman aged 40 to 50 in good health and CMV-seronegative. The chain links TRBV27 to TRBJ1-3; D unresolved. CDR3 DNA: TGTGCCAGCAGGTCTCGCTCTGGAAACACCATATATTTT. This codes for CASRSRSGNTIYF.